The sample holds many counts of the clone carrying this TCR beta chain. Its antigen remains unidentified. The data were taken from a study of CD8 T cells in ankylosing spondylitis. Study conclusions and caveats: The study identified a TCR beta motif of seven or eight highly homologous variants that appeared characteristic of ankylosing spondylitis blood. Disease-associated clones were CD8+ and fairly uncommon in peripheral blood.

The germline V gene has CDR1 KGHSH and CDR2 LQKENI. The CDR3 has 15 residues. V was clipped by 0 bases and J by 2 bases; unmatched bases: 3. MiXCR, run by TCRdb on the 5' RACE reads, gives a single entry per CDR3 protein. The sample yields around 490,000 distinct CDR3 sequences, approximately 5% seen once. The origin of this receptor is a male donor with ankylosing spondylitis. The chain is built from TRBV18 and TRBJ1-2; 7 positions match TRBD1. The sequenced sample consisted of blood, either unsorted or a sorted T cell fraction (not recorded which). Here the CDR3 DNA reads TGTGCCAGCTCACCACCCCCGGACAGGAACTATGGCTACACCTTC. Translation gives CASSPPPDRNYGYTF.